This paragraph covers one T cell receptor beta chain sequence. The sample belongs to a study of shared clonotypes between healthy human individuals. V gave up 5 bases and J gave up 3 bases, with 7 bases separating them. This CDR3 has 13 residues. Germline assignment: CDR1 SGHNT and CDR2 YENEEA. Repertoires were generated with immunoSEQ multiplex PCR, while TCRdb's copy carries only in-frame clones and drops some. This table has some 1 million clones, about 76% appearing once. Sequencing input: memory CD4+ T cells sorted from blood. Stated subset: CD45RA-negative fraction. The receptor was isolated from a man aged 18 to 29 in good health. This rearrangement joins TRBV11-3 to TRBJ2-2, with D perhaps TRBD1 or TRBD2 (6 bases each). The CDR3 sequence: CASSRGDTGELFF. The CDR3 DNA is TGTGCCAGCAGCAGGGGGGACACCGGGGAGCTGTTTTTT.